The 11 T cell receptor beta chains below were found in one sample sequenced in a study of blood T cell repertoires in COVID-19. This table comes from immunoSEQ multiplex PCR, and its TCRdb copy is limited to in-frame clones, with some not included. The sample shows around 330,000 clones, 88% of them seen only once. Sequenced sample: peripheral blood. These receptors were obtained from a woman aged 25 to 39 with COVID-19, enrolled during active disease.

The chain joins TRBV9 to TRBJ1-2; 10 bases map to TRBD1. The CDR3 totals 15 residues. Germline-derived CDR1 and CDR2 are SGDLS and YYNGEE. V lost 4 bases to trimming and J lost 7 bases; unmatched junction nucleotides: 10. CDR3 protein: CASSQKGQGVGGYTF. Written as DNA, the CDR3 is TGTGCCAGCAGCCAAAAAGGACAGGGGGTAGGTGGCTACACCTTC.

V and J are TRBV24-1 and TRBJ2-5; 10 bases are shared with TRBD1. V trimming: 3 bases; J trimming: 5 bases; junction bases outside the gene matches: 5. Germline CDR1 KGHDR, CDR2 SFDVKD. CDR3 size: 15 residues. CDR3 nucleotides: TGTGCCACCAGTGATACCGGGACAGGGGAGGAGACCCAGTACTTC. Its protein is CATSDTGTGEETQYF.

The DNA for the CDR3 is TGTGCCAGCAGTTCCCCGGGACAGGGAAATACCGGGGAGCTGTTTTTT. It yields the protein CASSSPGQGNTGELFF. The rearrangement links TRBV28 to TRBJ2-2; 9 positions match TRBD1. V gave up 4 bases and J gave up 5 bases; unmatched junction bases: 8. Germline values: CDR1 MDHEN, CDR2 SYDVKM. The CDR3 totals 16 residues.

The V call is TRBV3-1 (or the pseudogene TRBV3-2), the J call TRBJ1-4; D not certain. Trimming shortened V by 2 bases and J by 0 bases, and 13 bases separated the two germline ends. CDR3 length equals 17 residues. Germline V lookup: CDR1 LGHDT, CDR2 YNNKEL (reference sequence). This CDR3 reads CASSQTGDGATNEKLFF. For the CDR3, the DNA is TGTGCCAGCAGCCAAACCGGGGATGGAGCAACTAATGAAAAACTGTTTTTT.

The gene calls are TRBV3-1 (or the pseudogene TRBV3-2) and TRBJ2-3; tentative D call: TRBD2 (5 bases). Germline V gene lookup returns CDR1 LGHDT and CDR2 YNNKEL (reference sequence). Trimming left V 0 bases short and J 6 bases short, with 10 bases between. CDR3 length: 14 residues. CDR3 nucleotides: TGTGCCAGCAGCCAAGATTCCCTAGCCGATACGCAGTATTTT. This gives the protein CASSQDSLADTQYF.

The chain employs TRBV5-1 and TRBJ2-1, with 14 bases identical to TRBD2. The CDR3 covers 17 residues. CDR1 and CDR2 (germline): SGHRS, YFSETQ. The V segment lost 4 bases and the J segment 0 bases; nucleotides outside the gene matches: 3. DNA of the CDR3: TGCGCCAGCAGCGGACTAGCGGGGGGACTCTCCTACAATGAGCAGTTCTTC. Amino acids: CASSGLAGGLSYNEQFF.

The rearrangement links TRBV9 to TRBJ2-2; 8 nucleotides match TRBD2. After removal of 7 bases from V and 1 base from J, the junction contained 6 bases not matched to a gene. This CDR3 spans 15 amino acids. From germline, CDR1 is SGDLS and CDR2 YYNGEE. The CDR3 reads CASGTGTRNTGELFF. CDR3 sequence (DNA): TGTGCCAGCGGTACCGGGACTAGGAACACCGGGGAGCTGTTTTTT.

The CDR3 loop reads CASSPAAGETQYF. CDR3 bases: TGTGCCAGCTCACCGGCAGCGGGGGAGACCCAGTACTTC. This chain joins TRBV18 and TRBJ2-5; TRBD2 agrees at 7 bases. Germline V CDR1 and CDR2: KGHSH, LQKENI. The ends lost 3 bases at V and 5 bases at J; junction bases unmatched: 3. The CDR3 loop spans 13 amino acids.

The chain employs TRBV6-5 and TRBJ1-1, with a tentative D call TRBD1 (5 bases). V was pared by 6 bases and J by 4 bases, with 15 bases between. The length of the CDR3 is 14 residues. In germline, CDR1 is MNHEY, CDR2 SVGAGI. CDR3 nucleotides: TGTGCCAGCAGGGGGGGAGGGTCGGTCACTGAAGCTTTCTTT. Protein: CASRGGGSVTEAFF.

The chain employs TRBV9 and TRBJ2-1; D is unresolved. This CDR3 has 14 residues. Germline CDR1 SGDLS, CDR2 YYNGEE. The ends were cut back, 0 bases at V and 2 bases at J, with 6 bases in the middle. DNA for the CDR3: TGTGCCAGCAGCGTAGAGCTGGCCTACAATGAGCAGTTCTTC. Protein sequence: CASSVELAYNEQFF.

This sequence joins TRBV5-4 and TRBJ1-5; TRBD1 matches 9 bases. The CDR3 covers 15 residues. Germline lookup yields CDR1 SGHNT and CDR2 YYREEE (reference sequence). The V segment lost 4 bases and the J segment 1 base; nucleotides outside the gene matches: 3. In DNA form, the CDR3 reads TGTGCCAGCAGCCTCGGGACAGGGAGCAATCAGCCCCAGCATTTT. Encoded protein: CASSLGTGSNQPQHF.